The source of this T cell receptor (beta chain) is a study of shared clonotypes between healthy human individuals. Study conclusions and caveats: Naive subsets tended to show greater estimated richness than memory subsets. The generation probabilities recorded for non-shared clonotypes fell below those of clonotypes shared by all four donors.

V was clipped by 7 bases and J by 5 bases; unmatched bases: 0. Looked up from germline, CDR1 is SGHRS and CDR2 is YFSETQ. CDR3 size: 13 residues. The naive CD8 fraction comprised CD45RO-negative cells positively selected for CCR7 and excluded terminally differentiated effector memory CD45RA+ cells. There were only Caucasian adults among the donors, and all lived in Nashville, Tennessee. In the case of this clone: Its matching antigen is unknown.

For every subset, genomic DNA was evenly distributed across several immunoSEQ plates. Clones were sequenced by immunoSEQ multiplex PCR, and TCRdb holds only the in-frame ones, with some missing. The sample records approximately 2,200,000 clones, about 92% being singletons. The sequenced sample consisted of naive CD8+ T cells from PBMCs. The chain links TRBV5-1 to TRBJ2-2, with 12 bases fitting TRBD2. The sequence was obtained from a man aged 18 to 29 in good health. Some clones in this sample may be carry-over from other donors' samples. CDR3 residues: CASGLAGTGELFF. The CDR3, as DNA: TGCGCCAGCGGACTAGCGGGAACCGGGGAGCTGTTTTTT.